This passage covers 31 T cell receptor beta chains from one sample sequenced in a study of blood T cell repertoires in COVID-19. TCRdb's copy holds only in-frame clones and misses some; the assay was immunoSEQ multiplex PCR. The table records roughly 200,000 clones, around 90% of them present only once. The material sequenced was peripheral blood. The receptors here all came from a man in his 60s with acute or convalescent COVID-19.

In this sample, this clone turned up a few times. The V gene is TRBV29-1, the J gene TRBJ2-5; TRBD1 matches at 7 bases. CDR1 and CDR2 (germline): SQVTM, ANQGSEA. V gave up 7 bases and J gave up 2 bases; unmatched junction bases: 4. The CDR3 loop spans 12 amino acids. CDR3 region: CSGKQGQETQYF. As DNA, the CDR3 is TGCAGCGGGAAACAGGGGCAAGAGACCCAGTACTTC.

This clone occurred a few times. The chain links TRBV11-3 to TRBJ1-1; D not certain. Per germline, CDR1 SGHNT and CDR2 YENEEA. Trimming left V 5 bases short and J 0 bases short, with 13 bases between. The CDR3 extends over 15 amino acids. DNA of the CDR3: TGTGCCAGCAGCGCAGAGGGCAACCTGAACACTGAAGCTTTCTTT. The encoded protein is CASSAEGNLNTEAFF.

The chain links TRBV2 to TRBJ1-1; D might be TRBD1 (5 bases). The CDR3 has 15 amino acids. Trimming removed 5 bases at V and 2 bases at J, with 15 bases between. CDR1 is SNHLY and CDR2 is FYNNEI in the germline V gene. CDR3 sequence: CASSPDTGLNTEAFF. CDR3 in DNA: TGTGCCAGCAGTCCAGACACGGGACTTAACACTGAAGCTTTCTTT.

CDR3: CARRASGEGAQETQYF. The CDR3 bases are TGTGCCAGAAGGGCTAGCGGCGAAGGGGCCCAAGAGACCCAGTACTTC. The gene calls are TRBV5-3 and TRBJ2-5; 7 bases are shared with TRBD2. TRBV5-3 is annotated as an ORF whose role is uncertain. This CDR3 is 16 amino acids long. Trimming cost V 5 bases and J 1 base; bases outside gene matches: 11.

V and J are TRBV7-8 and TRBJ2-7; TRBD2 might be the D (7 bases). In germline, CDR1 is SGHVS, CDR2 FQNEAQ. Deletions cut 5 bases from V and 2 bases from J, with 19 bases between. The CDR3 has 16 amino acids. The CDR3 DNA is TGTGCCAGCAGCCCCCGTAGGGGGGGCCTCGCCTACGAGCAGTACTTC. Its protein is CASSPRRGGLAYEQYF.

V gene TRBV11-3 combines with J gene TRBJ2-5; D possibly corresponds to TRBD2 (5 bases). Germline V CDR1 and CDR2: SGHNT, YENEEA. The CDR3 totals 15 residues. The ends were cut back, 0 bases at V and 5 bases at J, with 13 bases in the middle. CDR3 sequence reads: CASSLDPGVAETQYF. The DNA for the CDR3 is TGTGCCAGCAGCTTAGACCCCGGGGTAGCGGAGACCCAGTACTTC.

The V and J genes are TRBV19 and TRBJ2-2; 8 nucleotides align to TRBD2. J lost 2 bases, V lost 4 bases, and 9 bases had no gene match. This CDR3 spans 17 amino acids. CDR1 and CDR2 (germline): LNHDA, SQIVND (reference sequence). The DNA of the CDR3 is TGTGCCAGTAGTACCCAGGGTAGCGGGGCTAACACCGGGGAGCTGTTTTTT. Protein product: CASSTQGSGANTGELFF.

V usage is TRBV5-1 and J usage is TRBJ1-6; D not certain. V dropped 4 bases and J dropped 1 base, with 3 bases sitting between them. The CDR3 totals 13 residues. Germline loops: CDR1 SGHRS, CDR2 YFSETQ. The CDR3 loop reads CASSPSYNSPLHF. For the CDR3, the DNA is TGCGCCAGCAGCCCTTCCTATAATTCACCCCTCCACTTT.

This CDR3 reads CASSIPRDRSNYGYTF. The CDR3 DNA reads TGTGCCAGTAGTATTCCCCGGGACAGATCTAACTATGGCTACACCTTC. J is TRBJ1-2 and V is TRBV19; TRBD1 agrees at 7 bases. Germline assignment: CDR1 LNHDA and CDR2 SQIVND (reference sequence). Trimming removed 3 bases from V and 0 bases from J; junction bases left unmatched: 7. The CDR3 loop spans 16 amino acids.

V and J are TRBV19 and TRBJ2-2; no clear D gene. The CDR3 consists of 16 residues. V was trimmed by 5 bases and J by 0 bases, leaving 13 bases between them. Germline-derived CDR1 and CDR2 are LNHDA and SQIVND (reference sequence). The CDR3 here is CASSFTPKANTGELFF. CDR3 nucleotide sequence: TGTGCCAGTAGTTTCACACCAAAAGCGAACACCGGGGAGCTGTTTTTT.

This chain links TRBV10-3 with TRBJ1-1, with 7 bases that match TRBD1. Germline CDR1 is ENHRY and CDR2 is SYGVKD. CDR3 size: 14 residues. Trimming at V came to 2 bases and at J to 6 bases, leaving 6 bases not matched to a gene. CDR3 sequence reads: CAISEKGTVAEAFF. The CDR3 region has the DNA TGTGCCATCAGTGAGAAGGGGACAGTGGCTGAAGCTTTCTTT.

The rearrangement uses TRBV5-4 and TRBJ2-1, with 8 nucleotides matching TRBD2. CDR3 length: 17 amino acids. The germline gives CDR1 SGHNT, CDR2 YYREEE (reference sequence). With 5 bases clipped from V and 9 bases from J, the junction kept 19 bases outside the gene matches. CDR3 residues: CASRREGVAGLYPEQFF. In nucleotides, the CDR3 is TGTGCCAGCAGACGGGAAGGGGTAGCGGGGCTTTACCCTGAGCAGTTCTTC.

This clone was detected only once. CDR3 loop: CASSPLRLAGGNEQFF. CDR3 coding DNA: TGTGCCAGCAGCCCCCTTCGACTAGCGGGAGGGAATGAGCAGTTCTTC. The gene calls are TRBV27 and TRBJ2-1, with 14 bases aligning to TRBD2. Trimming took 6 bases from V and 7 from J; bases not matched to a gene: 8. This CDR3 spans 16 amino acids. CDR1 and CDR2 from the germline V gene are MNHEY and SMNVEV (reference sequence).

The chain is built from TRBV28 and TRBJ2-3, with D maybe TRBD2 (6 bases). Looked up from germline, CDR1 is MDHEN and CDR2 is SYDVKM. The CDR3 contains 16 residues. V gave up 2 bases and J gave up 1 base, with 13 bases separating them. CDR3 loop: CASSLGGTLGTDTQYF. The DNA of the CDR3 is TGTGCCAGCAGTTTAGGGGGGACCCTCGGCACAGATACGCAGTATTTT.

The chain employs TRBV11-3 and TRBJ2-1; 10 bases align to TRBD1. The CDR3 contains 15 residues. Germline V gene sequence: CDR1 SGHNT, CDR2 YENEEA. The junction had 13 bases not matched to a gene; V was cut back by 5 bases and J by 12 bases. This CDR3 reads CASSPGRGQGRRQFF. In nucleotides, the CDR3 is TGTGCCAGCAGCCCGGGGCGGGGACAGGGGAGAAGGCAGTTCTTC.

The chain couples TRBV24-1 to TRBJ1-2; TRBD1 matches at 11 bases. This CDR3 region has 15 residues. V trimming: 3 bases; J trimming: 8 bases; junction bases outside the gene matches: 7. Germline V lookup: CDR1 KGHDR, CDR2 SFDVKD. This CDR3 reads CATSDPGQGARGYTF. The CDR3 DNA sequence: TGTGCCACCAGTGATCCTGGACAGGGGGCGAGAGGCTACACCTTC.

The rearrangement links TRBV4-2 to TRBJ2-3; 8 nucleotides line up with TRBD2. V lost 0 bases, J lost 0 bases, and 5 bases stayed unmatched. This CDR3 has 17 amino acids. CDR1 is LGHNA and CDR2 is YNFKEQ in the germline V gene. CDR3 sequence reads: CASSQDVSGASTDTQYF. CDR3 nucleotides: TGTGCCAGCAGCCAAGATGTTAGCGGGGCTAGCACAGATACGCAGTATTTT.

The V call is TRBV5-1, the J call TRBJ1-2; TRBD1 matches at 10 bases. Germline V CDR1 and CDR2: SGHRS, YFSETQ. The CDR3 spans 15 residues. Trimming removed 4 bases from V and 8 bases from J; junction bases left unmatched: 11. DNA for the CDR3: TGCGCCAGCAGCACACTTTCCGGGACAGGGGAGGGCTACACCTTC. Its translation is CASSTLSGTGEGYTF.

The chain employs TRBV5-1 and TRBJ1-1; 8 bases are shared with TRBD1. There are 14 residues in the CDR3. Germline CDR1 reads SGHRS; CDR2 reads YFSETQ. The J segment lost 2 bases and the V segment lost 4 bases, leaving 4 bases of the junction unmatched. CDR3 DNA sequence: TGCGCCAGCAGCGATGGGACAGGCAACACTGAAGCTTTCTTT. Its protein is CASSDGTGNTEAFF.

Here the CDR3 reads CASRHRTGGDYGYTF. The CDR3 bases are TGTGCCAGCAGACACCGGACAGGGGGGGATTATGGCTACACCTTC. The chain uses TRBV28 and TRBJ1-2; 10 nucleotides agree with TRBD1. CDR3 length: 15 residues. The germline V gene has CDR1 MDHEN and CDR2 SYDVKM. The V gene end was trimmed by 6 bases and the J gene end by 5 bases; junction bases not matched to a gene: 9.

This rearrangement joins TRBV25-1 to TRBJ2-1; TRBD2 matches 12 bases. CDR3 length equals 17 residues. Germline CDR1 reads MGHDK; CDR2 reads SYGVNS. V trimming: 7 bases; J trimming: 4 bases; junction bases outside the gene matches: 11. The CDR3 nucleotides are TGTGCCAGCACCAGAACTAGCGGGGGGCCCGGGTACAATGAGCAGTTCTTC. It translates to CASTRTSGGPGYNEQFF.

This clone was counted a single time. J is TRBJ1-1 and V is TRBV30, with D unclear. The germline gives CDR1 GTSNPN, CDR2 SVGIG (reference sequence). The CDR3 has 12 residues. V dropped 7 bases and J dropped 3 bases, with 12 bases sitting between them. Here the CDR3 reads CAFRGVDTEAFF. DNA for the CDR3: TGTGCCTTTCGCGGGGTAGACACTGAAGCTTTCTTT.

The chain links TRBV9 to TRBJ2-5; tentative D call: TRBD2 (5 bases). Germline values: CDR1 SGDLS, CDR2 YYNGEE. The CDR3 loop spans 14 amino acids. Trimming took 4 bases from V and 1 from J, leaving 11 bases between them. The CDR3, as DNA: TGTGCCAGCAGCCCCGGACTTCGCCAAGAGACCCAGTACTTC. It codes for CASSPGLRQETQYF.

The rearrangement joins TRBV5-4 to TRBJ2-7; no clear D. V lost 0 bases and J lost 7, with 11 bases in between. This CDR3 spans 13 amino acids. Looked up from germline, CDR1 is SGHNT and CDR2 is YYREEE (reference sequence). CDR3 in DNA: TGTGCCAGCAGCTTGGTCGGGTCCGTAGAGCAGTACTTC. Protein: CASSLVGSVEQYF.

The V call is TRBV12-2, the J call TRBJ1-1; the tabulated D call, TRBD1, remains unverified against the DNA. TRBV12-2 is an annotated pseudogene. The CDR3 is 15 amino acids. Written as DNA, the CDR3 is TGTGCAAGTAAAATTCCCGGGACAAGGCCCAGGGTAGGTTTCTTT. It is translated as CASKIPGTRPRVGFF.

This rearrangement joins TRBV10-1 to TRBJ1-1, with D perhaps TRBD1 (6 bases). CDR3 length: 13 amino acids. The germline V and J ends were trimmed by 3 bases and 4 bases, with 9 bases remaining between them. Looked up from germline, CDR1 is WNHNN and CDR2 is SYGVQD (reference sequence). For the CDR3, the DNA is TGCGCCAGCAGTGATGAACAGGGCACTGAAGCTTTCTTT. Translation gives CASSDEQGTEAFF.

The chain combines TRBV18 with TRBJ1-2; the D is unclear. Trimming left V 4 bases short and J 2 bases short, with 8 bases between. Germline CDR1 reads KGHSH; CDR2 reads LQKENI. The CDR3 spans 13 residues. The CDR3 is CASSHTMNYGYTF. The CDR3, as DNA: TGTGCCAGCTCACACACGATGAACTATGGCTACACCTTC.

V and J are TRBV7-8 and TRBJ2-7, with 10 nucleotides matching TRBD2. Germline assignment: CDR1 SGHVS and CDR2 FQNEAQ. J gave up 2 bases and V 4 bases, and 11 bases lay outside the gene matches. This CDR3 has 17 amino acids. CDR3 sequence reads: CASSSPPGLAIAYEQYF. For the CDR3, the DNA is TGTGCCAGCAGCTCCCCCCCGGGACTAGCGATCGCCTACGAGCAGTACTTC.

The DNA of the CDR3 is TGTGCCAGCAGCACTGGGCAGGGGCATCAGCCCCAGCATTTT. Its protein product is CASSTGQGHQPQHF. This chain joins TRBV6-5 and TRBJ1-5, with TRBD1 as a possible D gene (6 bases). Trimming shortened V by 6 bases and J by 5 bases, and 14 bases separated the two germline ends. This CDR3 contains 14 residues. Germline assignment: CDR1 MNHEY and CDR2 SVGAGI.

CDR3: CSVVGRGGYGYTF. CDR3 DNA sequence: TGCAGCGTTGTGGGGAGGGGTGGCTATGGCTACACCTTC. The chain combines TRBV29-1 with TRBJ1-2; possibly TRBD1 for D (5 bases). V was shortened by 4 bases and J by 4 bases, with 13 bases between the two germline ends. Germline CDR1 SQVTM, CDR2 ANQGSEA. The CDR3 extends over 13 amino acids.

The chain joins TRBV6-1 to TRBJ2-6; D is unclear. Trimming took off 10 bases at V and 0 bases at J, with 13 bases between the two ends. Germline V CDR1 and CDR2: MNHNS, SASEGT. This CDR3 is built from 15 residues. CDR3 bases: TGTGCCATCTCCTCTCGGAGCTCTGGGGCCAACGTCCTGACTTTC. It codes for CAISSRSSGANVLTF.